This T cell receptor beta chain was obtained from a study of blood T cell repertoires in COVID-19. Study background: PBMCs, B-cell-depleted T cells, or T cells were the source of the cDNA or gDNA that made up the material.

Sequencing used immunoSEQ multiplex PCR; TCRdb keeps in-frame clones, though not all of them. The sample lists 150,000 to 200,000 clones; about 89% were seen once. The CDR3 has 13 amino acids. V gave up 2 bases and J gave up 5 bases, with 6 bases separating them. Germline CDR1 reads SEHNR; CDR2 reads FQNEAQ (reference sequence). Sequences were obtained from peripheral blood. The source is a man between 18 and 29 years old who had recovered from COVID-19. V gene TRBV7-9 combines with J gene TRBJ2-2, with D possibly being TRBD2 (6 bases). In DNA, the CDR3 is TGTGCCAGCAGCTTACGGGGGACCGGGGAGCTGTTTTTT. Amino acids: CASSLRGTGELFF.